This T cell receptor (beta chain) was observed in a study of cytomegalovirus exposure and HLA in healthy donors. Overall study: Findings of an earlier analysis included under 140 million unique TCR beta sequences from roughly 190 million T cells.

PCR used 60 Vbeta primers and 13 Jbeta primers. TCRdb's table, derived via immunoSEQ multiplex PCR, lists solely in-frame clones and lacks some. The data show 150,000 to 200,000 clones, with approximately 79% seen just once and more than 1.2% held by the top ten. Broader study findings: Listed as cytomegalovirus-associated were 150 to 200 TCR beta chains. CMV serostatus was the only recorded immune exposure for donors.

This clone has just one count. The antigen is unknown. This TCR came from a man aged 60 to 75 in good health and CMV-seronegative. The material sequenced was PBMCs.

The CDR3 is CATSSNRGNAYGYTF. As DNA, the CDR3 is TGTGCCACCAGCAGCAACAGGGGGAACGCCTATGGCTACACCTTC. The chain combines TRBV15 with TRBJ1-2, with TRBD1 identical over 8 bases. This CDR3 has 15 residues. Losses at the gene ends were 3 bases for V and 4 bases for J; bases not matched to a gene: 7. CDR1 is LNHNV and CDR2 is YYDKDF in the germline V gene (reference sequence).